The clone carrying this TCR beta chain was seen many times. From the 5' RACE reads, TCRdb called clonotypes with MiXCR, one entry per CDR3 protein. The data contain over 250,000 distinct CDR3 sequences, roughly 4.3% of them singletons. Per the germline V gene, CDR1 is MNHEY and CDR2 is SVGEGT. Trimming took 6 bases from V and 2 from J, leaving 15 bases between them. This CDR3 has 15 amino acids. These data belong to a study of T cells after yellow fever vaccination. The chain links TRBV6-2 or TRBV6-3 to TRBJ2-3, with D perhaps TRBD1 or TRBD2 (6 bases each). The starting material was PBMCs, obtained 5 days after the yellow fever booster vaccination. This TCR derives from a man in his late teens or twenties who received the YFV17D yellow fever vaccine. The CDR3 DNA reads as TGTGCCAGCAGACACCACAGGGAGGTCACAGATACGCAGTATTTT. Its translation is CASRHHREVTDTQYF.